This passage covers 19 T cell receptor beta chains from one sample sequenced in a study of long-term antiretroviral therapy in people with HIV. immunoSEQ v3.0 was run at survey level. Data came from immunoSEQ multiplex PCR; TCRdb stores just in-frame clones and leaves some out. This table holds tens of thousands of clones, more than 85% found once. This sample comprised unsorted PBMCs, obtained 5.3 years after starting antiretroviral therapy. The receptors come from a man over 45 with HIV.

The genes are TRBV9 and TRBJ1-1; possibly TRBD1 for D (5 bases). The germline CDR1 and CDR2 sequences are SGDLS and YYNGEE. This CDR3 has 14 amino acids. The ends were cut back, 4 bases at V and 0 bases at J, with 10 bases in the middle. CDR3 residues: CASSPSTVNTEAFF. In DNA form, the CDR3 reads TGTGCCAGCAGCCCATCGACAGTGAACACTGAAGCTTTCTTT.

The chain carries TRBV7-8 and TRBJ1-4; D perhaps matches TRBD1 (6 bases). The CDR3 runs 14 residues. Trimming cost V 7 bases and J 4 bases, with 13 bases left between them. Per the germline V gene, CDR1 is SGHVS and CDR2 is FQNEAQ. The CDR3 bases are TGTGCCAGCACCCCGGACAGCGGTAATGAAAAACTGTTTTTT. It specifies CASTPDSGNEKLFF.

This clone was seen once. J is TRBJ1-2 and V is TRBV9, with D possibly matching TRBD1 (5 bases). V dropped 4 bases and J dropped 3 bases, with 10 bases sitting between them. Germline CDR1 is SGDLS and CDR2 is YYNGEE. The CDR3 contains 13 residues. The CDR3, as DNA: TGTGCCAGCAGCCCTGACAGCCACTATGGCTACACCTTC. It yields the protein CASSPDSHYGYTF.

This chain joins TRBV6-5 and TRBJ2-3; TRBD2 agrees at 10 bases. V lost 8 bases to trimming and J lost 2 bases; unmatched junction nucleotides: 7. CDR3 length: 15 residues. Germline values: CDR1 MNHEY, CDR2 SVGAGI. The CDR3 DNA sequence: TGTGCCAGCGGGGAGCGGGGGGGCCTCACAGATACGCAGTATTTT. Translated: CASGERGGLTDTQYF.

The CDR3: CASSSRDRGNEQFF. DNA for the CDR3: TGTGCCAGCAGCTCCCGGGACAGGGGGAATGAGCAGTTCTTC. J is TRBJ2-1 and V is TRBV7-2, with 11 bases aligning to TRBD1. Trimming removed 4 bases from V and 7 bases from J; junction bases left unmatched: 3. CDR3 size: 14 residues. Germline values: CDR1 SGHTA, CDR2 FQGNSA.

The J gene is TRBJ2-7, the V gene TRBV4-3, with D perhaps TRBD1 or TRBD2 (5 bases each). Germline lookup yields CDR1 LGHNA and CDR2 YSLEER. V was pared by 2 bases and J by 1 base, with 12 bases between. CDR3 length equals 15 residues. This chain's CDR3 is CASSQTSGPSYEQYF. The CDR3 DNA reads as TGCGCCAGCAGCCAAACATCGGGACCGTCCTACGAGCAGTACTTC.

The rearrangement uses TRBV12-5 and TRBJ2-1; D is perhaps TRBD2 (6 bases). Germline V gene data show CDR1 as LGHNT and CDR2 as FRNRAP. V was clipped by 6 bases and J by 3 bases, with 15 bases between them. The CDR3 length is 15 residues. CDR3: CASGRGLKDYNEQFF. CDR3 coding DNA: TGTGCTAGTGGCCGGGGACTTAAGGACTACAATGAGCAGTTCTTC. Drawing the rest from reference TRBV12-5 and TRBJ2-1, the complete variable domain is DARVTQTPRHKVTEMGQEVTMRCQPILGHNTVFWYRQTMMQGLELLAYFRNRAPLDDSGMPKDRFSAEMPDATLATLKIQPSEPRDSAVYFCASGRGLKDYNEQFFGPGTRLTVL.

This clone was seen a single time. This chain joins TRBV4-3 and TRBJ2-7, with D tentatively TRBD1 (6 bases). V was shortened by 0 bases and J by 0 bases, with 9 bases between the two germline ends. This CDR3 spans 15 amino acids. Germline V gene data show CDR1 as LGHNA and CDR2 as YSLEER. CDR3 protein: CASSQDFRGSYEQYF. The DNA for the CDR3 is TGCGCCAGCAGCCAAGATTTCAGGGGCTCCTACGAGCAGTACTTC.

The chain employs TRBV9 and TRBJ1-4; no definite D call. Germline CDR1 is SGDLS and CDR2 is YYNGEE. V was pared by 3 bases and J by 5 bases, with 14 bases between. The CDR3 contains 15 residues. The CDR3 protein is CASSGSVGPNEKLFF. The CDR3 DNA reads as TGTGCCAGCAGCGGATCGGTGGGCCCGAATGAAAAACTGTTTTTT.

In its sample, this clone was seen once. The DNA of the CDR3 is TGTGCCAGCAGCTTTTTAATGGCTATTACAGATACGCAGTATTTT. Its translation: CASSFLMAITDTQYF. The V gene is TRBV5-5, the J gene TRBJ2-3, with D uncertain. The germline gives CDR1 SGHKS, CDR2 YYEKEE (reference sequence). The CDR3 runs to 15 residues. V shed 2 bases and J shed 3 bases, with 13 bases lying between them.

The chain couples TRBV27 to TRBJ1-5; D ambiguous. Germline CDR1 is MNHEY and CDR2 is SMNVEV (reference sequence). V lost 2 bases and J lost 7, with 12 bases in between. The CDR3 runs to 14 residues. The CDR3 here is CASSLTGLIQPQHF. The CDR3 nucleotides read TGTGCCAGCAGTTTAACTGGACTTATCCAGCCCCAGCATTTT.

The chain recombines TRBV5-6 with TRBJ1-5, with D perhaps matching TRBD1 (5 bases). The CDR3 is 13 amino acids. CDR1 is SGHDT and CDR2 is YYEEEE in the germline V gene. The V and J ends lost 2 bases and 5 bases respectively, with 8 bases between them. CDR3 bases: TGTGCCAGCAGCTTTGGCAGGGATCAGCCCCAGCATTTT. This gives the protein CASSFGRDQPQHF.

This rearrangement joins TRBV7-2 to TRBJ1-2; possible D gene TRBD1, 5 bases. The CDR3 is made up of 16 amino acids. V was trimmed by 1 base and J by 3 bases, leaving 15 bases between them. CDR1 and CDR2 from the germline V gene are SGHTA and FQGNSA. The CDR3 nucleotides are TGTGCCAGCAGCTTAGACGGGCGGGACCTCTACTATGGCTACACCTTC. Translation gives CASSLDGRDLYYGYTF.

The CDR3 protein is CASTWDGGTEAFF. In nucleotides, the CDR3 is TGTGCCAGCACCTGGGACGGTGGAACTGAAGCTTTCTTT. The chain has TRBV6-5 and TRBJ1-1; D is perhaps TRBD1 (5 bases). The germline V gene encodes CDR1 MNHEY and CDR2 SVGAGI. V was shortened by 7 bases and J by 5 bases, with 14 bases between the two germline ends. The CDR3 covers 13 residues.

The chain couples TRBV7-2 to TRBJ2-3; 8 bases match TRBD2. This CDR3 comprises 17 residues. V trimming: 5 bases; J trimming: 0 bases; junction bases outside the gene matches: 10. The germline V gene encodes CDR1 SGHTA and CDR2 FQGNSA. As DNA, the CDR3 is TGTGCCAGCAGCCCGGGGGGGGGACGTACTAGCACAGATACGCAGTATTTT. Protein: CASSPGGGRTSTDTQYF.

The rearrangement uses TRBV4-3 and TRBJ2-7, with 7 bases that match TRBD2. This CDR3 spans 14 amino acids. Trimming removed 1 base from V and 3 bases from J; junction bases left unmatched: 3. Per germline, CDR1 LGHNA and CDR2 YSLEER. Written as DNA, the CDR3 is TGCGCCAGCAGCCAAGGTTGGGGGGGCTACGAGCAGTACTTC. This sequence encodes CASSQGWGGYEQYF.

The chain has TRBV7-9 and TRBJ2-1; 7 nucleotides agree with TRBD2. J was trimmed by 6 bases and V by 2 bases; bases with no gene match: 13. The germline CDR1 and CDR2 sequences are SEHNR and FQNEAQ (reference sequence). The CDR3 is 17 residues long. This chain's CDR3 is CASSLPLGTPGGNEQFF. The CDR3 bases are TGTGCCAGCAGCTTACCCCTAGGGACCCCGGGGGGCAATGAGCAGTTCTTC.

This chain joins TRBV28 and TRBJ2-7, with 7 bases matching TRBD1. The junction had 11 bases not matched to a gene; V was cut back by 6 bases and J by 3 bases. Germline V gene lookup returns CDR1 MDHEN and CDR2 SYDVKM. The CDR3 has 15 residues. For the CDR3, the DNA is TGTGCCAGCAGCCCCGGACAGGCAGGGCACTACGAGCAGTACTTC. Protein: CASSPGQAGHYEQYF.

The chain couples TRBV7-9 to TRBJ2-2; 9 nucleotides line up with TRBD1. Germline V gene data show CDR1 as SEHNR and CDR2 as FQNEAQ (reference sequence). Trimming took 5 bases from V and 1 from J; bases not matched to a gene: 8. The CDR3 has 17 residues. This CDR3 reads CASSPNAGQGNTGELFF. The CDR3 bases are TGTGCCAGCAGCCCGAACGCGGGACAGGGGAACACCGGGGAGCTGTTTTTT.